This is a list of T cell receptor beta chains from one sample in a study of human T cells and chemical hapten exposure. MiXCR, run by TCRdb on the RACE reads, gives a single entry per CDR3 protein. In the table there are tens of thousands of distinct CDR3 sequences, about 9.1% of which are singletons. The input for sequencing was whole blood, taken in connection with sensitization to the hapten diphenylcyclopropenone (DPC). Source of these receptors: a woman aged 40-49 years with alopecia areata. Some clones in this sample may be carry-over from other donors' samples. The CDR3 runs from the conserved cysteine through the conserved F or W. D genes are given only for firm matches. Where a row states a size, it is once, few, many or the class of an expanded clone; other rows omit it.

J gene: TRBJ1-1; D gene: .; clone size: many; V gene: TRBV10-1; CDR3 DNA: TGCGCCAGCAGATATGGACGGAACACTGAAGCTTTCTTT; CDR3 protein: CASRYGRNTEAFF
J gene: TRBJ2-7; D gene: .; clone size: many; V gene: TRBV23-1; CDR3 DNA: TGCGCCAGCAGTCGGAGCCGTCCAGGGAAAGAGCAGTACTTC; CDR3 protein: CASSRSRPGKEQYF
J gene: TRBJ2-1; D gene: TRBD2; clone size: few; V gene: TRBV5-6; CDR3 DNA: TGTGCCAGCAGCTGGGGACTAGGAGGGGACAATGAGCAGTTCTTC; CDR3 protein: CASSWGLGGDNEQFF
J gene: TRBJ2-1; D gene: TRBD1; clone size: few; V gene: TRBV7-9; CDR3 DNA: TGTGCCAGCAGCCTAGGTTGGGGACAGGGACGAAATGAGCAGTTCTTC; CDR3 protein: CASSLGWGQGRNEQFF
J gene: TRBJ2-3; D gene: .; clone size: many; V gene: TRBV19; CDR3 DNA: TGTGCCAGTAGTATAGGGGGAAATACGCAGTATTTT; CDR3 protein: CASSIGGNTQYF
J gene: TRBJ2-7; D gene: TRBD1; clone size: many; V gene: TRBV29-1; CDR3 DNA: TGCAGCGTGGCCCAAACAGGGGGAGAGTACGAGCAGTACTTC; CDR3 protein: CSVAQTGGEYEQYF
J gene: TRBJ2-7; D gene: .; clone size: many; V gene: TRBV28; CDR3 DNA: TGTGCCAGCACTGAGGGCTACTCCTACGAGCAGTACTTC; CDR3 protein: CASTEGYSYEQYF
J gene: TRBJ2-1; D gene: .; clone size: few; V gene: TRBV6-4; CDR3 DNA: TGTGCCAGCAGTGAAGTGGGGAACTACAATGAGCAGTTCTTC; CDR3 protein: CASSEVGNYNEQFF
J gene: TRBJ2-5; D gene: TRBD1; clone size: many; V gene: TRBV20-1; CDR3 DNA: TGCAGTGCTCCGAGCGGTCAGGGGGCAATGGAGACCCAGTACTTC; CDR3 protein: CSAPSGQGAMETQYF
J gene: TRBJ1-1; D gene: TRBD1; clone size: many; V gene: TRBV6-5; CDR3 DNA: TGTGCCAGCAGACAGGGGTTCTACACTGAAGCTTTCTTT; CDR3 protein: CASRQGFYTEAFF
J gene: TRBJ2-1; D gene: TRBD1; clone size: .; V gene: TRBV6-2/TRBV6-3; CDR3 DNA: TGTGCCAGCAATCAGGGGGATGAGCAGTTCTTC; CDR3 protein: CASNQGDEQFF
J gene: TRBJ2-2; D gene: .; clone size: many; V gene: TRBV30; CDR3 DNA: TGTGCCTGGAACAGGGACGGGGCCGGGGAGCTGTTTTTT; CDR3 protein: CAWNRDGAGELFF
J gene: TRBJ2-1; D gene: TRBD2; clone size: many; V gene: TRBV20-1; CDR3 DNA: TGCAGTGCTAGGGTAGCGGGCGTATACAATGAGCAGTTCTTC; CDR3 protein: CSARVAGVYNEQFF
J gene: TRBJ2-5; D gene: TRBD2; clone size: .; V gene: TRBV29-1; CDR3 DNA: TGCAGCGTTAGTACTAGCGGGGGGACGAGGACCCAGTACTTC; CDR3 protein: CSVSTSGGTRTQYF
J gene: TRBJ2-3; D gene: TRBD2; clone size: .; V gene: TRBV29-1; CDR3 DNA: TGCAGCGTTGACAGCGGGGGGACAGATACGCAGTATTTT; CDR3 protein: CSVDSGGTDTQYF
J gene: TRBJ2-4; D gene: .; clone size: many; V gene: TRBV19; CDR3 DNA: TGTGCCACCTCGGACAAACAGGGAGCCAAAAACATTCAGTACTTC; CDR3 protein: CATSDKQGAKNIQYF
J gene: TRBJ2-1; D gene: TRBD2; clone size: many; V gene: TRBV6-2/TRBV6-3; CDR3 DNA: TGTGCCAGCAGTAAGCGGGGGGGCCGGAATGAGCAGTTCTTC; CDR3 protein: CASSKRGGRNEQFF
J gene: TRBJ1-6; D gene: .; clone size: many; V gene: TRBV10-3; CDR3 DNA: TGTGCCATCCAGGGTCCCCCGGGTTCACCCCTCCACTTT; CDR3 protein: CAIQGPPGSPLHF
J gene: TRBJ1-2; D gene: TRBD1; clone size: many; V gene: TRBV7-9; CDR3 DNA: TGTGCCAGCAGCCTTAGCGGGACAGGGAGGGATGGCTACACCTTC; CDR3 protein: CASSLSGTGRDGYTF
J gene: TRBJ1-2; D gene: .; clone size: many; V gene: TRBV6-1; CDR3 DNA: TGTGCCAGCAGTGAAGTCCCACTCTATGGCTACACCTTC; CDR3 protein: CASSEVPLYGYTF
J gene: TRBJ2-5; D gene: TRBD2; clone size: many; V gene: TRBV29-1; CDR3 DNA: TGCAGCGTAGGATCGACTAGCGGGGGGCAAGAGACCCAGTACTTC; CDR3 protein: CSVGSTSGGQETQYF
J gene: TRBJ2-5; D gene: TRBD1; clone size: few; V gene: TRBV7-9; CDR3 DNA: TGTGCCAGCAGCCCGGGACAGGGGGAGGAGACCCAGTACTTC; CDR3 protein: CASSPGQGEETQYF
J gene: TRBJ1-1; D gene: TRBD1; clone size: many; V gene: TRBV4-1; CDR3 DNA: TGCGCCAGCAGACCCACGCGCGGGACAGTGAACACTGAAGCTTTCTTT; CDR3 protein: CASRPTRGTVNTEAFF
J gene: TRBJ2-7; D gene: .; clone size: many; V gene: TRBV4-1; CDR3 DNA: TGCGCCAGCAGCCAAGATCTCGGGGTGAAGCAGTACTTC; CDR3 protein: CASSQDLGVKQYF
J gene: TRBJ1-2; D gene: .; clone size: .; V gene: TRBV7-9; CDR3 DNA: TGTGCCAGCAGCGGCGGGGAGAATAACTATGGCTACACCTTC; CDR3 protein: CASSGGENNYGYTF
J gene: TRBJ2-7; D gene: .; clone size: few; V gene: TRBV7-6; CDR3 DNA: TGTGCCAGCAGCTTAACGGGACCCCGGGACGAGCAGTACTTC; CDR3 protein: CASSLTGPRDEQYF
J gene: TRBJ2-3; D gene: TRBD2; clone size: .; V gene: TRBV7-2; CDR3 DNA: TGTGCCAGCGTACCCACTAGCGGGGGGCTAGATACGCAGTATTTT; CDR3 protein: CASVPTSGGLDTQYF
J gene: TRBJ2-7; D gene: .; clone size: .; V gene: TRBV20-1; CDR3 DNA: TGCAGTGCCTCAGGAGGGGGGTGGTACGAGCAGTACTTC; CDR3 protein: CSASGGGWYEQYF
J gene: TRBJ2-2; D gene: .; clone size: few; V gene: TRBV9; CDR3 DNA: TGTGCCAGCAGCGTAGTTCCGGGCAGCACCGGGGAGCTGTTTTTT; CDR3 protein: CASSVVPGSTGELFF
J gene: TRBJ1-3; D gene: TRBD1; clone size: .; V gene: TRBV20-1; CDR3 DNA: TGCAGTGCTAGCCGACAGGGGAACCCCATATATTTT; CDR3 protein: CSASRQGNPIYF
J gene: TRBJ2-1; D gene: TRBD2; clone size: .; V gene: TRBV20-1; CDR3 DNA: TGCAGTGCCCTGCGGGGGGGCCCCTACAATGAGCAGTTCTTC; CDR3 protein: CSALRGGPYNEQFF
J gene: TRBJ2-1; D gene: TRBD2; clone size: once; V gene: TRBV20-1; CDR3 DNA: TGCAGTGCTAGGCTAGCGGGAGTGGCCTACAATGAGCAGTTCTTC; CDR3 protein: CSARLAGVAYNEQFF
J gene: TRBJ2-3; D gene: TRBD2; clone size: .; V gene: TRBV10-1; CDR3 DNA: TGCGCCAGCAGTCCGCGGGGGACCAACACAGATACGCAGTATTTT; CDR3 protein: CASSPRGTNTDTQYF
J gene: TRBJ1-5; D gene: .; clone size: many; V gene: TRBV24-1; CDR3 DNA: TGTGCCACCGGCAGCGTTCAGCCCCAGCATTTT; CDR3 protein: CATGSVQPQHF
J gene: TRBJ1-2; D gene: TRBD1; clone size: many; V gene: TRBV9; CDR3 DNA: TGTGCCAGCAGCCCAGGGGGCGCCGACTATGGCTACACCTTC; CDR3 protein: CASSPGGADYGYTF